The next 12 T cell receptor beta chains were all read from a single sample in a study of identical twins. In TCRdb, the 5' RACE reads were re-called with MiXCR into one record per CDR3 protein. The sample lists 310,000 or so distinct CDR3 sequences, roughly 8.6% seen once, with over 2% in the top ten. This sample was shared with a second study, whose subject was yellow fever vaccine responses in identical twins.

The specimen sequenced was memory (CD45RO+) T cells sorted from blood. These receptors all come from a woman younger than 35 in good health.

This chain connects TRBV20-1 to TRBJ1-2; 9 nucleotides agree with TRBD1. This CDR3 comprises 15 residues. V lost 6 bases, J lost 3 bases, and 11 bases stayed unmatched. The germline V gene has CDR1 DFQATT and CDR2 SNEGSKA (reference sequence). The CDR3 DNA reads TGCAGTGCGAAGGACAGGGGAGGGATAGACTATGGCTACACCTTC. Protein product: CSAKDRGGIDYGYTF.

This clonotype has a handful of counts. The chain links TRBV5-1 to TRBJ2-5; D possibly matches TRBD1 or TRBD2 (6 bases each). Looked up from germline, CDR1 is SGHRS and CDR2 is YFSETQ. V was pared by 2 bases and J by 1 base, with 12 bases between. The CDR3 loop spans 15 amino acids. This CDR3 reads CASSLTGARQETQYF. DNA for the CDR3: TGCGCCAGCAGCTTAACGGGGGCCCGCCAAGAGACCCAGTACTTC.

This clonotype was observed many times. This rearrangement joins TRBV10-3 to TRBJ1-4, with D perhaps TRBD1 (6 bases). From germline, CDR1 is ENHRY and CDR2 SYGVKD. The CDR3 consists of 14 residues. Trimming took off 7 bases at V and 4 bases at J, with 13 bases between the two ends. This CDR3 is CAINSGTNNEKLFF. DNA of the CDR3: TGTGCCATCAACTCCGGGACAAATAATGAAAAACTGTTTTTT.

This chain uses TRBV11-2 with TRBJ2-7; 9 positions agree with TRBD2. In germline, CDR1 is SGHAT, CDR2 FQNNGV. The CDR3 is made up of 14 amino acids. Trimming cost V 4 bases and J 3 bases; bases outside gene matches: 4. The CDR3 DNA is TGTGCCAGCAGCTCGCTAGCGGGGAACTACGAGCAGTACGTC. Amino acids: CASSSLAGNYEQYV.

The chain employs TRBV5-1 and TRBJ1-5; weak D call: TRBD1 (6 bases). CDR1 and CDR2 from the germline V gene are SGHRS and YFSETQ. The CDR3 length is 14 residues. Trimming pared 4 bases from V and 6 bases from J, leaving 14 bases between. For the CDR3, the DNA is TGCGCCAGCAGCGCGAGGCAGGGGAGTCAGCCCCAGCATTTT. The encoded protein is CASSARQGSQPQHF.

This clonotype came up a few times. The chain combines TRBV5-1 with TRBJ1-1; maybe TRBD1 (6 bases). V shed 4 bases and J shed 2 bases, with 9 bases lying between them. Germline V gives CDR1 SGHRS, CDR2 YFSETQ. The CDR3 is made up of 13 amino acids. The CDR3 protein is CASSGQLNTEAFF. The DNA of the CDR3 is TGCGCCAGCAGCGGACAGCTAAACACTGAAGCTTTCTTT.

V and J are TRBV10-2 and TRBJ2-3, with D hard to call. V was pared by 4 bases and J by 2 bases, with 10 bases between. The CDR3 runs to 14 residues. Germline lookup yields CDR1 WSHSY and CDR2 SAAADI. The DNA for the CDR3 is TGCGCCAGCAGTGGGTACACCCACACAGATACGCAGTATTTT. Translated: CASSGYTHTDTQYF.

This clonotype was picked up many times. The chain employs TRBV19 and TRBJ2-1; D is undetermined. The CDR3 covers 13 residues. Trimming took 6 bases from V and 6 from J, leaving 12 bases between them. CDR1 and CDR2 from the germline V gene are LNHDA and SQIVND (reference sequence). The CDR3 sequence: CASSPAKSNEQFF. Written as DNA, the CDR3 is TGTGCCAGTAGCCCGGCCAAATCCAATGAGCAGTTCTTC. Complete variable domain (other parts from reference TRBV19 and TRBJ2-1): DGGITQSPKYLFRKEGQNVTLSCEQNLNHDAMYWYRQDPGQGLRLIYYSQIVNDFQKGDIAEGYSVSREKKESFPLTVTSAQKNPTAFYLCASSPAKSNEQFFGPGTRLTVL.

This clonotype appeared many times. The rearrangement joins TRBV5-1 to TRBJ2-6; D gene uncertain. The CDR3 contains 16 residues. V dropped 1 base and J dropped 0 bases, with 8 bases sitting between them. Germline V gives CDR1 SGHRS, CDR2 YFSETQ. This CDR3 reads CASSLFGDSGANVLTF. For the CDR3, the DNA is TGCGCCAGCAGCTTGTTCGGAGACTCTGGGGCCAACGTCCTGACTTTC.

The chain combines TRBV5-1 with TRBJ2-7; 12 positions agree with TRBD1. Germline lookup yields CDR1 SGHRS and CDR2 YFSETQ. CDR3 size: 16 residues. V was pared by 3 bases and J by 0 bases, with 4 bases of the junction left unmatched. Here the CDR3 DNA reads TGCGCCAGCAGCTGGGGGACAGGGGGCTTCTCCTACGAGCAGTACTTC. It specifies CASSWGTGGFSYEQYF.

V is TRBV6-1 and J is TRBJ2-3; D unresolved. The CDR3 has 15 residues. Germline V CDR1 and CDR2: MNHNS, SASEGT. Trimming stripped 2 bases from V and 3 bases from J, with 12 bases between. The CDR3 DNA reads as TGTGCCAGCAGTGAATATGGTCAGTATACAGATACGCAGTATTTT. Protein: CASSEYGQYTDTQYF.

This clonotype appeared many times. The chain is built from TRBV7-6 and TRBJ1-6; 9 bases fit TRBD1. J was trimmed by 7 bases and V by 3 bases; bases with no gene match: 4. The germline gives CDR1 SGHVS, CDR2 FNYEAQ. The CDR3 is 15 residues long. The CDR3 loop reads CASSLGQGRNSPLHF. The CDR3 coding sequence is TGTGCCAGCAGCTTGGGACAGGGCAGGAATTCACCCCTCCACTTT.